This TCR beta chain was captured in a study of Ad26.COV2.S vaccination and SARS-CoV-2 variants. In the study overall: Administration of Ad26.COV2.S was intramuscular, either once or twice 56 days apart. The study's findings and limits: An underestimation of total T cell responses may have resulted from the TCR breadth and depth analyses.

V was clipped by 1 base and J by 5 bases, with 9 bases between them. The CDR3 extends over 12 amino acids. Germline V gives CDR1 SQVTM, CDR2 ANQGSEA. Concerning this clone: Antigen specificity is unknown.

Treatment meaning: 19 received Ad26.COV2.S at low or high dose, single or two shots; about 5 received placebo; per-sample allocation not given. The samples were gathered on day 63 after the first injection of vaccine or placebo. Libraries were prepared by immunoSEQ multiplex PCR; TCRdb keeps only in-frame clonotypes and omits some of them. The data contain over 450,000 clones, around 89% of them singletons. The V call is TRBV29-1, the J call TRBJ2-7; D is unclear. This specimen consisted of peripheral blood, obtained in a trial of Ad26.COV2.S vaccine versus placebo. The clonotype was recovered from a person between 18 and 65 years old who received the Ad26.COV2.S COVID-19 vaccine or a placebo. Here the CDR3 reads CSVEGQAHEQYF. The CDR3 DNA sequence: TGCAGCGTTGAAGGGCAGGCCCACGAGCAGTACTTC.